This TCR beta chain comes out of a study of shared T cell receptors in the human thymus. This CDR3 spans 16 amino acids. Between the trimmed V and J ends, which lost 0 bases and 2 bases, there was a span of 14 bases. Germline V CDR1 and CDR2: MGHRA, YSYEKL. Clones were sequenced by immunoSEQ multiplex PCR, and TCRdb holds only the in-frame ones, with some missing. The sample lists 630,000 or so clones; around 87% were seen once. This same sample was also taken into another study, of human thymus T cells. This second study notes: Donors were healthy Finnish infants having corrective surgery for congenital heart defects.

The V and J genes are TRBV4-1 and TRBJ2-7; D is possibly TRBD2 (6 bases). Sequenced sample: thymocytes. The TCR comes from a boy less than two years old with a congenital heart defect. CDR3 nucleotide sequence: TGCGCCAGCAGCCAAGATTTAACCAGCGGGCCCTACGAGCAGTACTTC. Translation: CASSQDLTSGPYEQYF.